The rows below give T cell receptor beta chains drawn from one sample of a study of T-cell memory formation after mild COVID-19. TCRdb reprocessed the 5' RACE reads with MiXCR, giving one entry per CDR3 protein. The data show hundreds of thousands of distinct CDR3 sequences, around 17% seen once. Sequencing input: PBMCs or a T cell subset sorted from them (not recorded which). These receptors came from a man aged 18 to 30 who had mild COVID-19 (a few samples of this study predate the infection). Cell type and time point are not known. Each CDR3 is given with its conserved first and last residue. A D gene is named only where the DNA matches it firmly. Clone size is not always given. Where it is, it says once, few, many or a class for expanded clones.

TRBJ2-1 TRBV10-1 . . CASSEPNQYNEQFF TGCGCCAGCAGTGAGCCCAATCAATACAATGAGCAGTTCTTC
TRBJ1-5 TRBV12-3/TRBV12-4 . . CASSFRGVDRGFSKPKHF TGTGCCAGCAGTTTTAGGGGTGTGGACCGGGGTTTCTCAAAGCCCAAGCATTTT
TRBJ2-5 TRBV4-2 TRBD1 few CASSRQGEGTQYF TGTGCCAGCAGCCGACAGGGGGAAGGGACCCAGTACTTC
TRBJ2-2 TRBV12-3/TRBV12-4 . many CASSLTNTGELFF TGTGCCAGCAGCTTAACGAACACCGGGGAGCTGTTTTTT
TRBJ1-5 TRBV6-5 . few CASSYSGRGGLNQPQHF TGTGCCAGCAGTTACTCGGGACGGGGAGGCCTAAATCAGCCCCAGCATTTT
TRBJ1-1 TRBV3-1 . . CASSQGEAETFF TGTGCCAGCAGCCAGGGAGAGGCTGAGACTTTCTTT
TRBJ1-1 TRBV20-1 TRBD1 . CSAREFRSGGAFF TGCAGTGCTAGAGAGTTCCGCTCAGGGGGAGCTTTCTTT
TRBJ1-4 TRBV20-1 . . CSSKTVYNEKLFF TGCAGTTCTAAGACAGTCTATAATGAAAAACTGTTTTTT
TRBJ2-1 TRBV5-4 TRBD2 many CASSETSGGENEQFF TGTGCCAGCAGCGAGACTAGCGGGGGGGAAAATGAGCAGTTCTTC
TRBJ1-4 TRBV7-9 . . CASSLPPGGREKLFF TGTGCCAGCAGCCTACCCCCCGGAGGACGGGAAAAACTGTTTTTT
TRBJ2-1 TRBV5-4 . . CASSLDFSYNEQFF TGTGCCAGCAGCTTGGACTTCTCCTACAATGAGCAGTTCTTC
TRBJ1-1 TRBV6-6 TRBD1 . CASSQTTGGTEAFF TGTGCCAGCAGCCAGACAACAGGGGGCACTGAAGCTTTCTTT
TRBJ2-7 TRBV6-5 TRBD2 . CASSSGTSGGYEQYF TGTGCCAGCAGTTCCGGGACTAGCGGGGGTTACGAGCAGTACTTC
TRBJ2-3 TRBV7-2 . many CASSLERTTDTQYF TGTGCCAGCAGCTTAGAGCGGACTACAGATACGCAGTATTTT
TRBJ1-3 TRBV9 . few CASSGSGQPSSGNTIYF TGTGCCAGCAGCGGAAGCGGACAGCCATCCTCTGGAAACACCATATATTTT
TRBJ2-2 TRBV4-3 . . CSSSSREFSGELFF TGCTCCAGCTCATCGAGGGAGTTTTCCGGGGAGCTGTTTTTT
TRBJ2-1 TRBV6-5 . few CASSYRRTRAYNEQFF TGTGCCAGCAGTTACCGAAGGACGAGGGCCTACAATGAGCAGTTCTTC
TRBJ1-2 TRBV4-2 . . CASSQGSGVGYTF TGTGCCAGCAGCCAAGGGAGCGGGGTTGGCTACACCTTC
TRBJ2-5 TRBV7-2 TRBD1 . CASSSGGTGETQYF TGTGCCAGCAGCTCAGGCGGGACAGGGGAGACCCAGTACTTC
TRBJ2-5 TRBV29-1 . . CSEKSGDQETQYF TGCAGCGAAAAATCGGGGGACCAAGAGACCCAGTACTTC
TRBJ2-1 TRBV4-1 . few CASSRSIYNEQFF TGCGCCAGCAGCCGGTCGATATACAATGAGCAGTTCTTC
TRBJ1-2 TRBV6-6 . . CASSYAIAGGNYGYTF TGTGCCAGCAGTTACGCAATAGCGGGGGGCAACTATGGCTACACCTTC
TRBJ2-1 TRBV5-5 . few CASSHGGYEQFF TGTGCCAGCAGTCATGGGGGCTATGAGCAGTTCTTC
TRBJ2-1 TRBV7-9 TRBD2 . CASSDSSRGGNNEQFF TGTGCCAGCAGCGACTCCTCGCGGGGGGGCAACAATGAGCAGTTCTTC
TRBJ2-1 TRBV5-5 . . CASSLLKGLLENEQFF TGTGCCAGCAGCTTGTTGAAGGGGCTTCTCGAAAATGAGCAGTTCTTC
TRBJ2-2 TRBV7-2 TRBD1 few CASSYGTGTTGELFF TGTGCCAGCAGCTACGGGACAGGGACCACCGGGGAGCTGTTTTTT
TRBJ2-5 TRBV7-3 . . CASSLNRGNERETQYF TGTGCCAGCAGCTTAAACCGGGGAAACGAGAGGGAGACCCAGTACTTC
TRBJ2-5 TRBV9 TRBD2 . CASSVSSGGETQYF TGTGCCAGCAGCGTCTCTAGCGGGGGAGAGACCCAGTACTTC
TRBJ1-6 TRBV2 . . CASSEDTAPGSPLHF TGTGCCAGCAGTGAGGATACGGCCCCCGGCTCACCCCTCCACTTT
TRBJ2-3 TRBV28 . few CASSLFGAAQDTQYF TGTGCCAGCAGTTTATTTGGGGCCGCTCAGGATACGCAGTATTTT
TRBJ2-5 TRBV25-1 . . CASSEIITSAQETQYF TGTGCCAGCAGTGAGATCATCACATCCGCCCAAGAGACCCAGTACTTC
TRBJ1-5 TRBV24-1 . . CATSPENNQPQHF TGTGCCACCAGTCCAGAGAACAATCAGCCCCAGCATTTT
TRBJ2-3 TRBV4-3 . . CASSQDGRGRTDTQYF TGCGCCAGCAGCCAAGATGGCAGGGGACGGACAGATACGCAGTATTTT
TRBJ2-7 TRBV12-3/TRBV12-4 TRBD1 few CASSWDRVVEQYF TGTGCCAGCAGTTGGGACAGGGTAGTCGAGCAGTACTTC
TRBJ2-2 TRBV7-9 TRBD1 . CASSLAMGQAKNTGELFF TGTGCCAGCAGCTTAGCTATGGGACAGGCGAAGAACACCGGGGAGCTGTTTTTT
TRBJ2-5 TRBV7-8 TRBD1 few CASRGQGNIPETQYF TGTGCCAGCAGGGGACAGGGAAACATTCCGGAGACCCAGTACTTC
TRBJ2-5 TRBV4-2 . . CASSQDILIPETQYF TGTGCCAGCAGCCAAGATATTCTTATTCCGGAGACCCAGTACTTC
TRBJ1-4 TRBV2 . . CAGSDGRDEKLFF TGTGCCGGATCGGATGGCCGAGATGAAAAACTGTTTTTT
TRBJ2-3 TRBV9 . few CASSVGVSSSTDTQYF TGTGCCAGCAGCGTAGGAGTGAGCTCTAGCACAGATACGCAGTATTTT
TRBJ1-5 TRBV4-1 . . CASSQGAGYYNQPQHF TGCGCCAGCAGCCAAGGGGCAGGGTATTACAATCAGCCCCAGCATTTT
TRBJ2-2 TRBV4-2 . . CASRRFNQGFGDTGELFF TGTGCCAGCAGAAGATTTAATCAGGGTTTCGGGGACACCGGGGAGCTGTTTTTT
TRBJ1-1 TRBV5-6 . . CASNPRANTEAFF TGTGCCAGCAACCCCAGGGCTAACACTGAAGCTTTCTTT
TRBJ2-7 TRBV7-9 . few CASSHTVYEQYF TGTGCCAGCAGCCATACTGTCTACGAGCAGTACTTC